The next 6 T cell receptor beta chains were all read from a single sample in a study of follicular helper T cells after annual influenza vaccination (dated by TCRdb to 2015 to 2018). The time point label here, explained by the study, means: 2014-2015 season, pre-vaccination. Libraries were made using the immunoSEQ multiplex PCR assay. Sourced from immuneACCESS, this table was stored by TCRdb with only in-frame sequences that have V and J called. A share of the clones is absent; for the studies checked, an unresolved V gene accounts for under half, and the remainder has no known explanation. The sample table contains over 14,000 clones; only one count was recorded for about 83% of them. The ten largest clones take up roughly 0.27% of the sample. Sequencing was performed on CXCR5- memory CD4+ T cells sorted from blood, taken on the day of influenza vaccination. This sample's cell subset or site label indicates: CXCR5- memory CD4 T cells. All receptors come from an adult who received the influenza vaccine.

J is TRBJ2-5 and V is TRBV5-1; D may correspond to TRBD1 or TRBD2 (6 bases each). The CDR3 runs to 14 residues. CDR1 SGHRS and CDR2 YFSETQ come from the germline V gene. V was pared by 0 bases and J by 3 bases, with 9 bases between. DNA for the CDR3: TGCGCCAGCAGCTTGGGGGGGGCGGAAGAGACCCAGTACTTC. This codes for CASSLGGAEETQYF.

The rearrangement joins TRBV27 to TRBJ1-2, with 9 bases identical to TRBD1. Germline V CDR1 and CDR2: MNHEY, SMNVEV (reference sequence). V dropped 8 bases and J dropped 13; count of bases not matched to a gene: 14. CDR3 length: 13 amino acids. The CDR3 region has the DNA TGTGCCAGCCGGCCATCCGGGACAGGGCTTGTCACCTTC. This encodes CASRPSGTGLVTF.

The CDR3 loop is CASTRYQGWAGNTIYF. The CDR3 DNA reads as TGTGCCAGCACTCGCTACCAGGGATGGGCTGGAAACACCATATATTTT. V is TRBV5-5 and J is TRBJ1-3, with TRBD1 as a possible D gene (5 bases). Germline loops: CDR1 SGHKS, CDR2 YYEKEE (reference sequence). This CDR3 spans 16 amino acids. V shed 6 bases and J shed 2 bases, with 18 bases lying between them.

This chain links TRBV7-9 with TRBJ1-2; no reliable D call. In germline, CDR1 is SEHNR, CDR2 FQNEAQ (reference sequence). V was pared by 7 bases and J by 3 bases, with 15 bases between. The CDR3 is 14 residues long. CDR3 sequence (DNA): TGTGCCAGCACCCCCCGTGCGAGGGACTATGGCTACACCTTC. It encodes CASTPRARDYGYTF.

The table lists this clone with a count of one. The V gene is TRBV21-1, the J gene TRBJ1-4; the DNA was not used to check the table's D call, TRBD1. TRBV21-1 is a listed pseudogene. This CDR3 is built from 12 residues. CDR3 in DNA: TGTGCCAGCATGCAGGGTGATGAAAAACTGTTTTTT. Its protein product is CASMQGDEKLFF.

This chain connects TRBV11-3 to TRBJ1-6; D call uncertain. Trimming shortened V by 5 bases and J by 0 bases, and 14 bases separated the two germline ends. The CDR3 sequence is 17 residues long. Germline assignment: CDR1 SGHNT and CDR2 YENEEA. This CDR3 reads CASSSRLPPSYNSPLHF. The DNA of the CDR3 is TGTGCCAGCAGCAGCAGACTTCCACCCTCCTATAATTCACCCCTCCACTTT.